The 6 T cell receptor beta chains listed next were all sequenced from one sample in a study of blood T cell repertoires in COVID-19. Here immunoSEQ multiplex PCR was the method, and the copy in TCRdb shows in-frame clones only, minus some. The repertoire has a few hundred thousand clones, around nine tenths of them found once; the top ten carry approximately 2.2%. Sequenced material: peripheral blood. All receptors derive from a man aged 50 to 60 with acute or convalescent COVID-19.

The CDR3 coding sequence is TGTGCCAGCAGCGTCGGGGGGGCGGAGACCCAGTACTTC. As protein: CASSVGGAETQYF. The chain carries TRBV5-6 and TRBJ2-5; 8 nucleotides line up with TRBD2. The CDR3 covers 13 residues. V was clipped by 4 bases and J by 5 bases; unmatched bases: 4. In germline, CDR1 is SGHDT, CDR2 YYEEEE.

The rearrangement joins TRBV7-2 to TRBJ2-1, with 10 bases identical to TRBD1. The V segment lost 7 bases and the J segment 8 bases; nucleotides outside the gene matches: 8. The CDR3 loop spans 14 amino acids. Germline-derived CDR1 and CDR2 are SGHTA and FQGNSA. CDR3 DNA sequence: TGTGCCAGCAAGAGGGACAGGGGATCCCATGAGCAGTTCTTC. Translated, it gives CASKRDRGSHEQFF.

The rearrangement links TRBV7-9 to TRBJ2-1; D call uncertain. CDR3 length: 13 residues. The ends were cut back, 4 bases at V and 0 bases at J, with 4 bases in the middle. CDR1 and CDR2 from the germline V gene are SEHNR and FQNEAQ (reference sequence). CDR3 protein: CASSSNSYNEQFF. CDR3 bases: TGTGCCAGCAGCTCCAACTCCTACAATGAGCAGTTCTTC.

This clone has only one observation. The V call is TRBV3-1 (or the pseudogene TRBV3-2), the J call TRBJ2-3, with 12 bases matching TRBD1. The CDR3 is made up of 19 amino acids. CDR1 and CDR2 (germline): LGHDT, YNNKEL (reference sequence). The J segment lost 4 bases and the V segment lost 4 bases, leaving 15 bases of the junction unmatched. CDR3 sequence: CASSPDGTGGVARPDTQYF. In DNA form, the CDR3 reads TGTGCCAGCAGCCCGGACGGGACAGGGGGCGTTGCCAGACCAGATACGCAGTATTTT.

This clone has only one observation. V gene TRBV19 combines with J gene TRBJ2-5, with 7 bases lining up with TRBD1. Germline trimming cut 0 bases from V and 1 base from J; bases unmatched to any gene: 2. The germline CDR1 and CDR2 sequences are LNHDA and SQIVND (reference sequence). The CDR3 length is 15 residues. In DNA, the CDR3 is TGTGCCAGTAGTATAGATGGGACAGTCCAAGAGACCCAGTACTTC. This gives the protein CASSIDGTVQETQYF.

The chain is built from TRBV29-1 and TRBJ2-1; 9 positions match TRBD2. Germline CDR1 is SQVTM and CDR2 is ANQGSEA. J lost 9 bases, V lost 5 bases, and 11 bases had no gene match. CDR3 length equals 14 residues. The CDR3 loop is CSVRVVAGVGEQFF. The CDR3 region has the DNA TGCAGCGTTAGGGTAGTAGCGGGGGTGGGTGAGCAGTTCTTC.